The following is a T cell receptor (beta chain) sequence with its context. TCRdb's copy holds only in-frame clones and misses some; the assay was immunoSEQ multiplex PCR. The sample has just over 250,000 clones; 80% to 90% are singletons. The V gene lost 7 bases and the J gene lost 2 bases, with 8 bases spanning the gap. CDR1 is MNHEY, CDR2 SVGAGI, per germline. The CDR3 runs to 12 residues. The record originates from a study of blood T cell repertoires in COVID-19. Input material: peripheral blood. V usage is TRBV6-5 and J usage is TRBJ1-2, with TRBD1 as a possible D gene (5 bases). This TCR derives from a woman in her forties or fifties with acute or convalescent COVID-19. DNA for the CDR3: TGTGCCAGCATATCAGGGAACTATGGCTACACCTTC. It translates to CASISGNYGYTF.